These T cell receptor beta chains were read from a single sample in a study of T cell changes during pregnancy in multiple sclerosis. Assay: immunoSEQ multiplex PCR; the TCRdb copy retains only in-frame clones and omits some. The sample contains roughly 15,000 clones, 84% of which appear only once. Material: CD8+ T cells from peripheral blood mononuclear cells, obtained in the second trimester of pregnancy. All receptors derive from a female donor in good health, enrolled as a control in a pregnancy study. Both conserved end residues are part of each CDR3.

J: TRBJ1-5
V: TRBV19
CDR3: CASSITGSYSNQPQHF

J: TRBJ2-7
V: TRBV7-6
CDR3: CASSLWQGHEQYF

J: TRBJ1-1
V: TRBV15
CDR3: CATRISGDSFMDTEAFF

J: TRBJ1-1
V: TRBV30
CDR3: CAWCGTLNTEAFF

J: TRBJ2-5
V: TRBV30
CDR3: CAWSAGTSGETQYF

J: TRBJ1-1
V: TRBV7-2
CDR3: CASSYTQGTEAFF

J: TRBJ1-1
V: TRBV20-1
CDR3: CSASSNTEAFF

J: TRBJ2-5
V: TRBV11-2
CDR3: CASSLDILGATGETQYF

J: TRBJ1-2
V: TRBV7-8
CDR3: CASSLEGRGYGYTF

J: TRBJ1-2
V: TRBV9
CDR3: CASSVEQGPGSGYTF

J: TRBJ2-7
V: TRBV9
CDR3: CASGGAYEQYF

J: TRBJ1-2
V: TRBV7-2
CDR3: CASSLSPWTGPNYGYTF

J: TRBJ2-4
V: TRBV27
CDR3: CASSDRDGNIQYF

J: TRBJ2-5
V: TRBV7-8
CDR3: CASSLVPRGWVEETQYF

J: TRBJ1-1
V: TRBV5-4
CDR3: CASSFQGALEAFF

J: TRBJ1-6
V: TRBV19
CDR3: CASSGASSPLHF

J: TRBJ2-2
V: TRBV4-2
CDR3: CASSPTSGDPGELFF

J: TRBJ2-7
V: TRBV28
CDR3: CASTRSGGSYEQYF

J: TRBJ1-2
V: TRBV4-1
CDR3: CASSQRTGTGNGYTF

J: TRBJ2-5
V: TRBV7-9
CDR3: CASSLAQRFGTGDQETQYF

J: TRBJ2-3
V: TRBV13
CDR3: CASSAGTLRTDTQYF

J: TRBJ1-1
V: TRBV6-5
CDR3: CASSYLDGGKDTEAFF

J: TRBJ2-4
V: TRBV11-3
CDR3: CASSSLEENIQYF

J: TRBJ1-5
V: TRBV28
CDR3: CASSSTRDRVDQPQHF

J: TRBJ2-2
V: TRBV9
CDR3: CASSANTGELFF

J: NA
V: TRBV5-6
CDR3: CASSSELTGAYEQYF

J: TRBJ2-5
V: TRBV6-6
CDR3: CASSYSGDQETQYF

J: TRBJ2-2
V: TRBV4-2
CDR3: CASSQDYTGELFF

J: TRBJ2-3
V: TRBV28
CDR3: CASSLWGTSGGARDTQYF

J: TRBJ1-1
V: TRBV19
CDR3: CASSGTGGWTEAFF

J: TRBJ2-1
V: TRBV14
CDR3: CASSQDETDSYNEQFF

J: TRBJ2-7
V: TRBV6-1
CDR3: CASEDRGLRYEQYF

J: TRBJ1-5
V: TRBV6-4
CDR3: CASSAEYSNQPQHF

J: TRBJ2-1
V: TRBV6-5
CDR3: CASSPGTSVRDEQFF

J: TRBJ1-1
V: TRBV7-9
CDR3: CASSLSGGTEAFF

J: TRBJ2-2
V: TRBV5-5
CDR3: CASSPSNTGELFF

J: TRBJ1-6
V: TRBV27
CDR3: CASSSGQANSPLHF

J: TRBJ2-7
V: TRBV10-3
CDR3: CAISPVNSGYEQYF

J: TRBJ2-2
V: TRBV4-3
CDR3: CASSRAWNTGELFF

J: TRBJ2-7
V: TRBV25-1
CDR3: CASSDSLYEQYF

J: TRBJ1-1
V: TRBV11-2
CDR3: CASSFFRTGRGGNTEAFF

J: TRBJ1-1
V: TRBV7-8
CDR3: CASSLQGLGNTEAFF